One sample yielded the 19 T cell receptor beta chains listed below, sequenced in a study of T cells after yellow fever vaccination. MiXCR was run by TCRdb on the 5' RACE reads, yielding one entry per CDR3 protein. The sample lists about 180,000 distinct CDR3 sequences; approximately 6.2% were seen once. The starting material was CD4+ T cells sorted from PBMCs, obtained on the day of the first yellow fever vaccination. These receptors were obtained from a man aged 18 to 35 who received the YFV17D yellow fever vaccine.

The gene calls are TRBV5-1 and TRBJ2-3; TRBD2 agrees at 11 bases. CDR3 length: 16 residues. Germline CDR1 SGHRS, CDR2 YFSETQ. Trimming took 4 bases from V and 2 from J; bases not matched to a gene: 6. The CDR3 nucleotides are TGCGCCAGCAGCCCGGGACTAGCGGACCTCACAGATACGCAGTATTTT. Translated, it gives CASSPGLADLTDTQYF.

This clonotype was seen many times. The V and J genes are TRBV5-1 and TRBJ1-5; D ambiguous. V dropped 0 bases and J dropped 7 bases, with 8 bases sitting between them. CDR3 length: 13 residues. CDR1 SGHRS and CDR2 YFSETQ come from the germline V gene. CDR3 DNA sequence: TGCGCCAGCAGCTTGGCCTCTGAGCAGCCCCAGCATTTT. It translates to CASSLASEQPQHF.

The chain combines TRBV18 with TRBJ2-1; D tentatively reads TRBD1 or TRBD2 (5 bases each). V shed 3 bases and J shed 4 bases, with 19 bases lying between them. The CDR3 is 17 amino acids. Germline loops: CDR1 KGHSH, CDR2 LQKENI. The CDR3: CASSPRGDSDFYNEQFF. CDR3 bases: TGTGCCAGCTCACCGAGGGGAGACAGCGATTTTTACAATGAGCAGTTCTTC.

This clonotype has a count of ten or more. V is TRBV28 and J is TRBJ2-5; 7 nucleotides agree with TRBD2. The CDR3 covers 13 residues. Germline assignment: CDR1 MDHEN and CDR2 SYDVKM. The V gene end was trimmed by 8 bases and the J gene end by 5 bases; junction bases not matched to a gene: 8. CDR3 region: CASYRAGRETQYF. The CDR3 DNA is TGTGCCAGCTATAGGGCCGGGAGGGAGACCCAGTACTTC.

The table lists this clonotype with a few counts. V gene TRBV24-1 combines with J gene TRBJ2-5, with D possibly being TRBD1 or TRBD2 (5 bases each). CDR3 length equals 15 residues. V was trimmed by 3 bases and J by 4 bases, leaving 14 bases between them. CDR1 KGHDR and CDR2 SFDVKD come from the germline V gene. CDR3: CATSDGTGTGETQYF. The DNA for the CDR3 is TGTGCCACCAGTGATGGAACTGGGACCGGAGAGACCCAGTACTTC.

This clonotype was observed a few times. The chain links TRBV20-1 to TRBJ2-3; 8 bases align to TRBD1. V was pared by 4 bases and J by 6 bases, with 12 bases of the junction left unmatched. Germline loops: CDR1 DFQATT, CDR2 SNEGSKA (reference sequence). CDR3 length: 15 amino acids. As DNA, the CDR3 is TGCAGTGCTAACCCCTTAACCAGGGGGCTGGATACGCAGTATTTT. This codes for CSANPLTRGLDTQYF.

The table lists this clonotype with many counts. This rearrangement joins TRBV5-4 to TRBJ1-6; possible D gene TRBD1, 6 bases. This CDR3 comprises 14 residues. Between the trimmed V and J ends, which lost 4 bases and 9 bases, there was a span of 14 bases. Germline CDR1 reads SGHNT; CDR2 reads YYREEE (reference sequence). The CDR3 DNA follows: TGTGCCAGCAGCCTGACGGGGGGCGGTTCACCCCTCCACTTT. This sequence encodes CASSLTGGGSPLHF.

Many counts were recorded for this clonotype. The chain is built from TRBV28 and TRBJ1-3; D is unclear. The CDR3 is made up of 14 amino acids. The V end was cut by 2 bases, the J end by 0 bases, with 5 bases between. CDR1 MDHEN and CDR2 SYDVKM come from the germline V gene. This CDR3 reads CASSLSASGNTIYF. In nucleotides, the CDR3 is TGTGCCAGCAGTTTAAGCGCCTCTGGAAACACCATATATTTT.

This clonotype has a count of ten or more. This chain joins TRBV12-3 or TRBV12-4 and TRBJ1-4; D unclear. The CDR3 loop spans 12 amino acids. V was pared by 1 base and J by 8 bases, with 5 bases between. CDR3 nucleotides: TGTGCCAGCAGTTTAGACCGGGAAAAACTGTTTTTT. Translation gives CASSLDREKLFF.

The rearrangement links TRBV10-3 to TRBJ1-1, with 10 bases aligning to TRBD1. The CDR3 has 15 residues. Germline V gene data show CDR1 as ENHRY and CDR2 as SYGVKD. J gave up 3 bases and V 6 bases, and 7 bases lay outside the gene matches. CDR3 in amino acids: CAIRSDRGMYTEAFF. The DNA for the CDR3 is TGTGCCATCAGGTCGGACAGGGGGATGTACACTGAAGCTTTCTTT.

This clonotype occurred many times. V gene TRBV10-1 combines with J gene TRBJ2-7; the match to TRBD2 covers 10 bases. Germline lookup yields CDR1 WNHNN and CDR2 SYGVQD (reference sequence). The junction had 4 bases not matched to a gene; V was cut back by 2 bases and J by 6 bases. The CDR3 sequence is 14 residues long. CDR3 residues: CASSETSGTSEQYF. The CDR3 coding sequence is TGCGCCAGCAGTGAGACTAGCGGGACATCCGAGCAGTACTTC.

The chain couples TRBV7-2 to TRBJ1-5; 7 bases align to TRBD1. J gave up 0 bases and V 5 bases, and 10 bases lay outside the gene matches. The CDR3 length is 17 residues. In germline, CDR1 is SGHTA, CDR2 FQGNSA. The CDR3 is CASSPGDSAYSNQPQHF. The CDR3 DNA follows: TGTGCCAGCAGCCCTGGGGACAGCGCCTATAGCAATCAGCCCCAGCATTTT.

The chain links TRBV6-5 to TRBJ1-2; D might be TRBD1 (6 bases). From germline, CDR1 is MNHEY and CDR2 SVGAGI. The V and J ends lost 8 bases and 4 bases respectively, with 14 bases between them. CDR3 length equals 13 residues. CDR3 DNA: TGTGCCAGCCGGCCAGGGGACGCCTATGGCTACACCTTC. The encoded protein is CASRPGDAYGYTF.

This clonotype was observed at least ten times. CDR3 DNA sequence: TGTGCCAGCAGCTCGGGCATCAACACTGAAGCTTTCTTT. It specifies CASSSGINTEAFF. The chain couples TRBV7-2 to TRBJ1-1; D gene uncertain. Germline V CDR1 and CDR2: SGHTA, FQGNSA. Trimming pared 4 bases from V and 2 bases from J, leaving 8 bases between. The CDR3 is made up of 13 amino acids.

This clonotype was detected a few times. The V gene is TRBV4-2, the J gene TRBJ2-5; a possible D gene is TRBD1 (6 bases). This CDR3 is 14 amino acids long. Germline values: CDR1 LGHNA, CDR2 YNFKEQ. The V end was cut by 8 bases, the J end by 4 bases, with 17 bases between. CDR3 sequence reads: CASSGAGVGETQYF. In DNA form, the CDR3 reads TGTGCCAGCTCAGGCGCAGGGGTGGGAGAGACCCAGTACTTC.

V is TRBV7-2 and J is TRBJ1-2; 9 bases are a match to TRBD1. The trim removed 3 bases at V and 6 bases at J, leaving 8 bases unmatched. CDR3 length: 15 amino acids. In germline, CDR1 is SGHTA, CDR2 FQGNSA. CDR3: CASSFPQGARHGYTF. The CDR3 nucleotides are TGTGCCAGCAGCTTCCCACAGGGGGCGCGACATGGCTACACCTTC.

This clonotype was detected only a few times. This sequence joins TRBV4-2 and TRBJ2-1; 7 positions match TRBD2. The CDR3 length is 13 residues. V dropped 2 bases and J dropped 15; count of bases not matched to a gene: 10. Germline lookup yields CDR1 LGHNA and CDR2 YNFKEQ. CDR3 nucleotide sequence: TGTGCCAGCAGCCAATTAGCGGGTCTGTCCATGTTCTTC. It encodes CASSQLAGLSMFF.

The rearrangement joins TRBV11-2 to TRBJ2-1; a weak D match, TRBD2 (5 bases). The CDR3 runs 13 residues. Germline-derived CDR1 and CDR2 are SGHAT and FQNNGV. V shed 5 bases and J shed 7 bases, with 12 bases lying between them. CDR3 loop: CASSAGPGNEQFF. The DNA of the CDR3 is TGTGCCAGCAGCGCAGGCCCGGGGAATGAGCAGTTCTTC.

V gene TRBV7-9 combines with J gene TRBJ2-3; unclear D gene. The CDR3 extends over 15 amino acids. The germline CDR1 and CDR2 sequences are SEHNR and FQNEAQ (reference sequence). Trimming cost V 2 bases and J 3 bases, with 12 bases left between them. This CDR3 reads CASSLNPLGTDTQYF. The CDR3 nucleotides are TGTGCCAGCAGCTTAAACCCCTTGGGGACAGATACGCAGTATTTT.